The next 18 T cell receptor beta chains were all read from a single sample in a study of identical twins. TCRdb re-called the 5' RACE reads with MiXCR, one entry per CDR3 protein. The sample holds approximately 530,000 distinct CDR3 sequences, approximately 20% seen once. The same sample was also studied in work on yellow fever vaccine responses in identical twins.

Sequenced material: CD4+ T cells sorted from blood. Receptor source: a woman between 18 and 30 years old in good health.

This chain links TRBV10-3 with TRBJ2-5; D gene unclear. Germline-derived CDR1 and CDR2 are ENHRY and SYGVKD. The ends were cut back, 2 bases at V and 5 bases at J, with 9 bases in the middle. CDR3 size: 13 residues. As DNA, the CDR3 is TGTGCCATCAGTGAGACAGATAGGGAGACCCAGTACTTC. It translates to CAISETDRETQYF.

This clonotype has more than one count but fewer than ten. The rearrangement uses TRBV24-1 and TRBJ2-6; no clear D gene. The germline V and J ends were trimmed by 3 bases and 0 bases, with 11 bases remaining between them. This CDR3 is 17 amino acids long. Germline CDR1 is KGHDR and CDR2 is SFDVKD. CDR3 DNA: TGTGCCACCAGTGATCGCAGACACCACTCTGGGGCCAACGTCCTGACTTTC. This gives the protein CATSDRRHHSGANVLTF.

This clonotype occurred a few times. This chain connects TRBV4-1 to TRBJ2-4, with D unresolved. V was cut by 0 bases and J by 2 bases, with 14 bases left in between. Germline CDR1 is MGHRA and CDR2 is YSYEKL. This CDR3 region has 17 residues. CDR3 sequence (DNA): TGCGCCAGCAGCCAAGATCTAGAAGCTTCTACCAAAAACATTCAGTACTTC. It translates to CASSQDLEASTKNIQYF.

This clonotype was found a few times. The chain joins TRBV5-1 to TRBJ2-3; TRBD1 agrees at 9 bases. With V trimmed by 3 bases and J by 5 bases, 7 bases remained unmatched. The V gene's germline CDR1 is SGHRS and CDR2 YFSETQ. CDR3 size: 15 residues. CDR3 coding DNA: TGCGCCAGCAGCTGGGGCCCGGGACAGGGAGATACGCAGTATTTT. Translated, it gives CASSWGPGQGDTQYF. Together with reference TRBV5-1 and TRBJ2-3, the CDR3 gives the full variable domain: KAGVTQTPRYLIKTRGQQVTLSCSPISGHRSVSWYQQTPGQGLQFLFEYFSETQRNKGNFPGRFSGRQFSNSRSEMNVSTLELGDSALYLCASSWGPGQGDTQYFGPGTRLTVL.

This clonotype was detected a few times. V gene TRBV27 combines with J gene TRBJ2-3; TRBD1 might be the D (6 bases). This CDR3 contains 16 residues. Trimming stripped 7 bases from V and 7 bases from J, with 24 bases between. The germline V gene encodes CDR1 MNHEY and CDR2 SMNVEV (reference sequence). The CDR3 nucleotides read TGTGCCAGCACTTATCTCGCCAGGGGACCCCTAAATACGCAGTATTTT. This gives the protein CASTYLARGPLNTQYF.

This clonotype has a handful of counts. CDR3 bases: TGTGCCACCAGCATTCGGCAGGGGAATTCTGGGGCCAACGTCCTGACTTTC. Residues: CATSIRQGNSGANVLTF. The chain uses TRBV15 and TRBJ2-6; D might be TRBD1 (6 bases). This CDR3 has 17 amino acids. Germline assignment: CDR1 LNHNV and CDR2 YYDKDF (reference sequence). Trimming removed 4 bases from V and 1 base from J, with 14 bases in between.

The chain has TRBV12-3 or TRBV12-4 and TRBJ2-1, with 7 bases matching TRBD1. The CDR3 is made up of 15 amino acids. V trimming: 11 bases; J trimming: 1 base; junction bases outside the gene matches: 11. The CDR3: CASGVGGQSYNEQFF. The CDR3 DNA reads as TGTGCCTCCGGGGTAGGGGGACAGTCCTACAATGAGCAGTTCTTC.

This chain uses TRBV10-1 with TRBJ2-1; D possibly matches TRBD1 or TRBD2 (5 bases each). V was pared by 6 bases and J by 5 bases, with 14 bases between. Germline CDR1 reads WNHNN; CDR2 reads SYGVQD (reference sequence). This CDR3 is built from 14 residues. The CDR3 nucleotides are TGCGCCAGCAGCCCTCTCCGGGACCACAATGAGCAGTTCTTC. Its protein is CASSPLRDHNEQFF.

The table lists this clonotype with a few counts. In DNA, the CDR3 is TGTGCCAGCAGTCTCCCGGGACAGGGTTTTTTCTACGAGCAGTACGTC. This codes for CASSLPGQGFFYEQYV. This chain connects TRBV2 to TRBJ2-7, with 9 bases aligning to TRBD1. V was clipped by 5 bases and J by 3 bases; unmatched bases: 11. The CDR3 has 16 amino acids. Germline V gives CDR1 SNHLY, CDR2 FYNNEI.

This clonotype was seen a handful of times. DNA of the CDR3: TGCAGTGCTAGAGCGGGGACAGGGGGGTCTGGGGAGCTGTTTTTT. It specifies CSARAGTGGSGELFF. The chain combines TRBV20-1 with TRBJ2-2; 11 bases map to TRBD1. CDR3 length equals 15 residues. CDR1 is DFQATT, CDR2 SNEGSKA, per germline (reference sequence). V dropped 1 base and J dropped 8; count of bases not matched to a gene: 6.

The chain is built from TRBV29-1 and TRBJ2-7; weak D call: TRBD2 (6 bases). Germline CDR1 reads SQVTM; CDR2 reads ANQGSEA. The CDR3 is 12 residues long. Trimming pared 7 bases from V and 2 bases from J, leaving 12 bases between. The CDR3 is CSAGTLAYEQYF. The CDR3 DNA follows: TGCAGCGCAGGGACTCTCGCCTACGAGCAGTACTTC.

Written as DNA, the CDR3 is TGCAGTGCTAGAGCCGACGGGTCGGGAGCTAACTATGGCTACACCTTC. This translates into CSARADGSGANYGYTF. The chain uses TRBV20-1 and TRBJ1-2; D not resolved. The CDR3 consists of 16 residues. Germline loops: CDR1 DFQATT, CDR2 SNEGSKA (reference sequence). V lost 1 base, J lost 0 bases, and 15 bases lay in between.

This clonotype was counted only a few times. V usage is TRBV5-1 and J usage is TRBJ2-7; 15 bases align to TRBD2. Losses at the gene ends were 5 bases for V and 6 bases for J; bases not matched to a gene: 3. The CDR3 length is 14 residues. Germline loops: CDR1 SGHRS, CDR2 YFSETQ. The CDR3 here is CASRTGLAGGEQYF. The CDR3 DNA is TGCGCCAGCAGGACGGGACTAGCGGGAGGCGAGCAGTACTTC.

There are many counts of this clonotype. For the CDR3, the DNA is TGCAGTGCTGGTCAGGGGGAAGGTGGCTACACCTTC. Translation gives CSAGQGEGGYTF. The rearrangement links TRBV20-1 to TRBJ1-2; 7 bases agree with TRBD1. Looked up from germline, CDR1 is DFQATT and CDR2 is SNEGSKA (reference sequence). V shed 5 bases and J 7 bases; nucleotides not matched to a gene: 7. The CDR3 covers 12 residues.

The chain carries TRBV7-2 and TRBJ1-2; no reliable D call. Germline V gene sequence: CDR1 SGHTA, CDR2 FQGNSA. The germline V and J ends were trimmed by 5 bases and 4 bases, with 17 bases remaining between them. The CDR3 runs 15 residues. The CDR3 region has the DNA TGTGCCAGCAGCACATCACGCTACCTTAGCTATGGCTACACCTTC. Amino acid sequence: CASSTSRYLSYGYTF.

This clonotype was counted a few times. This chain links TRBV7-9 with TRBJ2-7; D call uncertain. Trimming left V 5 bases short and J 2 bases short, with 13 bases between. Germline lookup yields CDR1 SEHNR and CDR2 FQNEAQ (reference sequence). This CDR3 contains 14 residues. The CDR3 is CASSPYLRAYEQYF. The CDR3 region has the DNA TGTGCCAGCAGCCCTTACCTCCGGGCCTACGAGCAGTACTTC.

This clonotype came up a few times. The chain couples TRBV19 to TRBJ2-1; 13 bases agree with TRBD2. Germline loops: CDR1 LNHDA, CDR2 SQIVND (reference sequence). The CDR3 is 14 residues long. V lost 1 base to trimming and J lost 9 bases; unmatched junction nucleotides: 0. The CDR3 coding sequence is TGTGCCAGTAGTATAGGACTAGCGGGAGGTGAGCAGTTCTTC. It codes for CASSIGLAGGEQFF.

The table lists this clonotype with a few counts. The chain carries TRBV29-1 and TRBJ2-3, with 11 bases fitting TRBD2. The trim removed 6 bases at V and 2 bases at J, leaving 4 bases unmatched. CDR1 SQVTM and CDR2 ANQGSEA come from the germline V gene. This CDR3 spans 14 amino acids. CDR3 loop: CSVVLAGVTDTQYF. The CDR3 bases are TGCAGCGTGGTACTAGCGGGGGTCACAGATACGCAGTATTTT.